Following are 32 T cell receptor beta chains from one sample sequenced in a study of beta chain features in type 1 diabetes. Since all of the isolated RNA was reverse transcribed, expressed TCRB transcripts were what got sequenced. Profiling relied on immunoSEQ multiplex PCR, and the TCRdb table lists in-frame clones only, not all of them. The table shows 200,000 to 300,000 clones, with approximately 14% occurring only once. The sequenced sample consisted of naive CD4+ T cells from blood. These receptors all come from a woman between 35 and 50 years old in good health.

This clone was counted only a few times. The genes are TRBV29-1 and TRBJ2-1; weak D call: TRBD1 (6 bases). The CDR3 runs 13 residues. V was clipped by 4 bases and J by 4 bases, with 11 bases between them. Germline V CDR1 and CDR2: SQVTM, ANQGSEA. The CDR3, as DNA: TGCAGCGTTGCAGGGGACGGGTACAATGAGCAGTTCTTC. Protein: CSVAGDGYNEQFF.

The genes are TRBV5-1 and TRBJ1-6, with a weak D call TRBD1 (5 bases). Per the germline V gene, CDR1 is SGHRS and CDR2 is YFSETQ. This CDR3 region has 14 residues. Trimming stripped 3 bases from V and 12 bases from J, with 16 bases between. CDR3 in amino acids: CASSWTSSGLPLHF. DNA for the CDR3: TGCGCCAGCAGCTGGACATCATCAGGGTTACCCCTCCACTTT.

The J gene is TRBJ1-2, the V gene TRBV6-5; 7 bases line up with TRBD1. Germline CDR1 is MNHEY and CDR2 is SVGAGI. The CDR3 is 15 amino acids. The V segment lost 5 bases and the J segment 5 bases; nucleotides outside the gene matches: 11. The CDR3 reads CASSLTGDGAYGYTF. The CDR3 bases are TGTGCCAGCAGTCTAACAGGGGACGGAGCTTATGGCTACACCTTC.

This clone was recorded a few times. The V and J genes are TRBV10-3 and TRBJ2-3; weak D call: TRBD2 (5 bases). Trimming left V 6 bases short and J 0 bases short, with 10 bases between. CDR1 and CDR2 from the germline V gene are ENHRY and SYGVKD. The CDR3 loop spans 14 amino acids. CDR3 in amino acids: CAIRDSASTDTQYF. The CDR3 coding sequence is TGTGCCATCAGGGACTCAGCTAGCACAGATACGCAGTATTTT.

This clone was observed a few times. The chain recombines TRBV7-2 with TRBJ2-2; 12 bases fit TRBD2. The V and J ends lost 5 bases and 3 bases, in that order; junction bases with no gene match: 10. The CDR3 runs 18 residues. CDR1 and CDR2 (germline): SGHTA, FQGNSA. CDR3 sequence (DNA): TGTGCCAGCAGCGAACGGGTTCTAGCGGGGGGGCACACCGGGGAGCTGTTTTTT. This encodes CASSERVLAGGHTGELFF.

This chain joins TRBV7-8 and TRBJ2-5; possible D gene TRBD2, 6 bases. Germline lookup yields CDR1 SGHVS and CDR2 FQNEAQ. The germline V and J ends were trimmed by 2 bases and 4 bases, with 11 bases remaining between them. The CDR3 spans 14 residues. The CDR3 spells CASSLRTEGETQYF. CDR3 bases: TGTGCCAGCAGCTTACGGACGGAGGGAGAGACCCAGTACTTC.

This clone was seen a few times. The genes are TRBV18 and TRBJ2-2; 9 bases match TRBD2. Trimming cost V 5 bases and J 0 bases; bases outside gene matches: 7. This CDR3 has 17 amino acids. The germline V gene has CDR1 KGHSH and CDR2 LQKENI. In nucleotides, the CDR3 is TGTGCCAGCTCAGCCCAGGCTAGCGGGACGAACACCGGGGAGCTGTTTTTT. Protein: CASSAQASGTNTGELFF.

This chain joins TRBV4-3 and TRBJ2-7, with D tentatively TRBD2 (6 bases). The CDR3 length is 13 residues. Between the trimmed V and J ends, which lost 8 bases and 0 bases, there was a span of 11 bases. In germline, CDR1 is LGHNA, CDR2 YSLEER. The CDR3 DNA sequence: TGCGCCAGCCGCGGGACGGGCTCCTACGAGCAGTACTTC. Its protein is CASRGTGSYEQYF.

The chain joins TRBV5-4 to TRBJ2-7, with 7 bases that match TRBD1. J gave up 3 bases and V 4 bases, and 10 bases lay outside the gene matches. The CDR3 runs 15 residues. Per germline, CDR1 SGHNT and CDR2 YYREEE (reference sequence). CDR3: CASSPDPGQVYEQYF. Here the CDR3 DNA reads TGTGCCAGCAGCCCAGACCCAGGACAGGTCTACGAGCAGTACTTC.

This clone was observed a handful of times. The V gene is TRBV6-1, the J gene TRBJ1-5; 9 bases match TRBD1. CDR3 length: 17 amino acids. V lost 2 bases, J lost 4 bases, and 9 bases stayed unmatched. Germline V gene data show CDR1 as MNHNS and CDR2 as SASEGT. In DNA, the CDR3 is TGTGCCAGCAGTGAATTCCGGACAGGGGTCGGGAATCAGCCCCAGCATTTT. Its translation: CASSEFRTGVGNQPQHF.

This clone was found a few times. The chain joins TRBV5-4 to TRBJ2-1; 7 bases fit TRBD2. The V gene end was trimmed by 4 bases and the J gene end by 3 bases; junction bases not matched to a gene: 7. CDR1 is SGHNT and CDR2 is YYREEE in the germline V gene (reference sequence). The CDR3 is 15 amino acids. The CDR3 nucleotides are TGTGCCAGCAGCCGAACCGGGGGGAACTACAATGAGCAGTTCTTC. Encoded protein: CASSRTGGNYNEQFF.

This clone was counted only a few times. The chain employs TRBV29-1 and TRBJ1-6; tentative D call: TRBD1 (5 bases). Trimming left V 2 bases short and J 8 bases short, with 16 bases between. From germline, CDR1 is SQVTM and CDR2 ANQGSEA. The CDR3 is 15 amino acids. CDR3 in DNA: TGCAGCGTTGAAATCGGGACCTCGGGAGATTCACCCCTCCACTTT. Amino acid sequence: CSVEIGTSGDSPLHF.

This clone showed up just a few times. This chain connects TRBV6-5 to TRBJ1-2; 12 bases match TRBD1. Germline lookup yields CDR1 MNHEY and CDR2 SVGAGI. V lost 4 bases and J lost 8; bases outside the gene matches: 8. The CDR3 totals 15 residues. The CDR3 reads CASSSPGQGARGYTF. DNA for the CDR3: TGTGCCAGCAGTTCGCCGGGACAGGGGGCTAGGGGCTACACCTTC.

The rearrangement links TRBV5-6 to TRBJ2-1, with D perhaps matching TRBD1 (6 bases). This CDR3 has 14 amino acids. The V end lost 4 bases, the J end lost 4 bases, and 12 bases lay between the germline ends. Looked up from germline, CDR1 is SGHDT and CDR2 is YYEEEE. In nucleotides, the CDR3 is TGTGCCAGCAGCCTTCCGGACAGATACAATGAGCAGTTCTTC. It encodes CASSLPDRYNEQFF.

CDR3 in DNA: TGTGCCAGCATTGCTCGGGGGGGCGAGCAGTACTTC. It encodes CASIARGGEQYF. This chain joins TRBV6-5 and TRBJ2-7, with 8 nucleotides matching TRBD2. The trim removed 7 bases at V and 6 bases at J, leaving 5 bases unmatched. Germline V gene sequence: CDR1 MNHEY, CDR2 SVGAGI. The CDR3 length is 12 residues.

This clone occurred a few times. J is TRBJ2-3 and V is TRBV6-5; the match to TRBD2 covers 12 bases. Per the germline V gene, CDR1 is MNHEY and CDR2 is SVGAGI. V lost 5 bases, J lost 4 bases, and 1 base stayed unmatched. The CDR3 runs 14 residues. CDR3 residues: CASSLAGGPDTQYF. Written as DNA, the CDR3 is TGTGCCAGCAGTCTAGCGGGGGGGCCAGATACGCAGTATTTT.

The CDR3: CASSLAGLSLNEQFF. As DNA, the CDR3 is TGTGCCAGCAGCTTGGCCGGACTGAGTCTTAATGAGCAGTTCTTC. The J gene is TRBJ2-1, the V gene TRBV5-4; tentative D call: TRBD2 (5 bases). Germline V gene lookup returns CDR1 SGHNT and CDR2 YYREEE (reference sequence). V was shortened by 0 bases and J by 7 bases, with 14 bases between the two germline ends. There are 15 residues in the CDR3.

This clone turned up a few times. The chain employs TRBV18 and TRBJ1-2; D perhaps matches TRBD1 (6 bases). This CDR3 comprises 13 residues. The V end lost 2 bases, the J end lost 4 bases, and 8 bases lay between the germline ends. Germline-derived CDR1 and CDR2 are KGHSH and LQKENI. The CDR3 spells CASSPGQLYGYTF. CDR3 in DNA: TGTGCCAGCTCACCAGGACAGCTCTATGGCTACACCTTC.

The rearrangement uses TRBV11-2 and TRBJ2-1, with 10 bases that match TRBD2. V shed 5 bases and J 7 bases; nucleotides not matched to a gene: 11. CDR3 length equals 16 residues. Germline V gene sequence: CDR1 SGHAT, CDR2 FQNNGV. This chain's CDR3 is CASSPKVTAGGNEQFF. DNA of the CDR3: TGTGCCAGCAGCCCCAAGGTCACAGCGGGGGGGAATGAGCAGTTCTTC.

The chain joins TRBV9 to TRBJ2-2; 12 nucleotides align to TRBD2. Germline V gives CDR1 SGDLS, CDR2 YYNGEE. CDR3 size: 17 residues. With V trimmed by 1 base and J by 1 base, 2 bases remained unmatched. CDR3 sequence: CASSVTSGGLNTGELFF. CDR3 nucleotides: TGTGCCAGCAGCGTAACTAGCGGGGGGTTGAACACCGGGGAGCTGTTTTTT.

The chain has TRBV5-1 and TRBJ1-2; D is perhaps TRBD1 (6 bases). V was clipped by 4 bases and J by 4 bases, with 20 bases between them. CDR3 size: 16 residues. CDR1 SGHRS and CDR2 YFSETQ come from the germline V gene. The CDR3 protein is CASSHTVRGLAYGYTF. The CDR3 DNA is TGCGCCAGCAGCCATACAGTCAGGGGTCTCGCCTATGGCTACACCTTC.

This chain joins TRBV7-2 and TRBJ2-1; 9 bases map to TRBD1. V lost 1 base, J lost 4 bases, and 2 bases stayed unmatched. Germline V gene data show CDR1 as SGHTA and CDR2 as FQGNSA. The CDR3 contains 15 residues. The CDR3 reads CASSLGDRAYNEQFF. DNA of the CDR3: TGTGCCAGCAGCTTAGGGGACAGGGCTTACAATGAGCAGTTCTTC.

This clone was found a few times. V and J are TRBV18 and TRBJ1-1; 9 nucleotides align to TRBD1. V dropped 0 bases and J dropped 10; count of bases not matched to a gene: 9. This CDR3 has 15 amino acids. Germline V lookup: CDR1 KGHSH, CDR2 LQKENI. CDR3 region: CASSPPGQGLMSAFF. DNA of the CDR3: TGTGCCAGCTCACCACCTGGACAGGGGCTGATGTCAGCTTTCTTT.

Here the CDR3 DNA reads TGCGCCAGCAATCCGACAGCGATCCAAGAGACCCAGTACTTC. Its protein product is CASNPTAIQETQYF. V is TRBV10-2 and J is TRBJ2-5, with D perhaps matching TRBD1 (5 bases). The V end lost 7 bases, the J end lost 1 base, and 13 bases lay between the germline ends. The germline V gene has CDR1 WSHSY and CDR2 SAAADI. The CDR3 spans 14 residues.

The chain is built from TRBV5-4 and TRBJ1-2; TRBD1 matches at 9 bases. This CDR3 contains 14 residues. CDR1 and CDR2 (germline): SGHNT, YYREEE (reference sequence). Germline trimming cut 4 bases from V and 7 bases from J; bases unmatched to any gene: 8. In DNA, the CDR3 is TGTGCCAGCAGCCACGGGACAGGGATCGGTGGCTACACCTTC. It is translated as CASSHGTGIGGYTF.

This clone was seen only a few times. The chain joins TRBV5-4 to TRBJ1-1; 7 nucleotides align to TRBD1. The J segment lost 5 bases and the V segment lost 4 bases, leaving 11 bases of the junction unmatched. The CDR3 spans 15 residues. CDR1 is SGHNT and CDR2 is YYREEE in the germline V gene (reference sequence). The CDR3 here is CASSVPPGQRTEAFF. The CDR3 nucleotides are TGTGCCAGCAGCGTACCTCCGGGACAGAGGACTGAAGCTTTCTTT.

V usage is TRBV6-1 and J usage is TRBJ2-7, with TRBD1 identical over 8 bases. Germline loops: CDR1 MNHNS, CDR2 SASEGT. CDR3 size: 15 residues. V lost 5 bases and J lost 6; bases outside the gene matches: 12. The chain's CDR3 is CASSRQGQAWSEQYF. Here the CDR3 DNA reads TGTGCCAGCAGTAGACAGGGGCAGGCCTGGAGCGAGCAGTACTTC.

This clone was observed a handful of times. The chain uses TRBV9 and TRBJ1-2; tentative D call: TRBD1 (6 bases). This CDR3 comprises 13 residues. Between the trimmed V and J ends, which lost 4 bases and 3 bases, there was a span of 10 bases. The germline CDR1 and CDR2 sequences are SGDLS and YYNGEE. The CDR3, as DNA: TGTGCCAGCAGCCAAACAGGGTACTATGGCTACACCTTC. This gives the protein CASSQTGYYGYTF.

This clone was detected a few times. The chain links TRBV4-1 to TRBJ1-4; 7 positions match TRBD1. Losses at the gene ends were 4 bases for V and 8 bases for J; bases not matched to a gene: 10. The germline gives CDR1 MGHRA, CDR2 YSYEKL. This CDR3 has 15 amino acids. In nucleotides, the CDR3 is TGCGCCAGCAGCCCTCGGCTCCAGGGGGAGGAAAAACTGTTTTTT. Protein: CASSPRLQGEEKLFF.

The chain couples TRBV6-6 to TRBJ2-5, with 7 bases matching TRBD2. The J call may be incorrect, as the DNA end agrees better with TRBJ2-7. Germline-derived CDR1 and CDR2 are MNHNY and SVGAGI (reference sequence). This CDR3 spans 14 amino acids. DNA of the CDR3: TGTGCCAGCAGTCTCCGGGGGGAGGGCTACGAGCAGTACTTC. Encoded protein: CASSLRGEGYEQYF.

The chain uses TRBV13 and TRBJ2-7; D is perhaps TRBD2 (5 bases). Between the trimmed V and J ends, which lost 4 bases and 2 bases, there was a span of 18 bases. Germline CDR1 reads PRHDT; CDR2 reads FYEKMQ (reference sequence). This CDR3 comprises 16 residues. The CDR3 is CASSSAPGRSPYEQYF. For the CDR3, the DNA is TGTGCCAGCAGCTCCGCCCCGGGGAGAAGCCCCTACGAGCAGTACTTC.

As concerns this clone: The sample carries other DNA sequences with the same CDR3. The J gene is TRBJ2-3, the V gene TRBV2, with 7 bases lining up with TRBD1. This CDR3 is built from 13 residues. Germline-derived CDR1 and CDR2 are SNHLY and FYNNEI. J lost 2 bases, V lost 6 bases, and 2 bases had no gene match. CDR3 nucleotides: TGTGCCAGCAGGACAGGGTCCACAGATACGCAGTATTTT. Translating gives CASRTGSTDTQYF.